This T cell receptor beta chain originates from a study of blood T cells in healthy people across ages. General study points: Measured against age, TCR beta diversity per million T cells decreased in a roughly linear manner.

The use of a sample-barcoded 5' primer and a J-beta primer mix characterized a second PCR of roughly 6 to 11 cycles. A 12-random-nucleotide template-switch adaptor tagged each cDNA molecule. A single record per CDR3 protein comes from TCRdb applying MiXCR to the 5' RACE reads. The table includes 1,500,000 or so distinct CDR3 sequences, 42% detected once. Total RNA, at least 5 micrograms per sample, was extracted from PBMCs. This clonotype was observed a handful of times. No antigen is known for it. This CDR3 is built from 15 residues. The V end was cut by 5 bases, the J end by 4 bases, with 19 bases between. Germline V gene lookup returns CDR1 DFQATT and CDR2 SNEGSKA (reference sequence).

The clonotype originates from a woman aged 18-29 years in good health. The sequencing sample was made of blood. The genes are TRBV20-1 and TRBJ2-3, with D unresolved. The DNA of the CDR3 is TGCAGTGCTCCCCCGTCCCGGTTCGGCCCAGATACGCAGTATTTT. It translates to CSAPPSRFGPDTQYF.